This TCR beta chain derives from a study of T cells in Graves' hyperthyroidism and ophthalmopathy. The J segment lost 1 base and the V segment lost 0 bases, leaving 10 bases of the junction unmatched. Germline assignment: CDR1 LGHNA and CDR2 YNFKEQ. This CDR3 is 19 amino acids long. Researchers took RNA transcripts and amplified the TCR beta CDR3 regions from them. In the first-round RT-PCR of the TCR CDR3, the HTBI primer set was used. Using its own MiXCR run on the multiplex PCR reads, TCRdb lists one record per CDR3 protein. The repertoire has roughly 260,000 distinct CDR3 sequences, less than 15% of them found once; the top ten carry roughly 14%.

The sequence came from a woman aged 35 to 49 with Graves' hyperthyroidism that later progressed to Graves' ophthalmopathy. The sample consisted of blood. The V and J genes are TRBV4-2 and TRBJ2-3, with 10 bases aligning to TRBD2. The CDR3 bases are TGTGCCAGCAGCCAAGAAAGAGCGGGAGGGAGAGGTGGCACAGATACGCAGTATTTT. It is translated as CASSQERAGGRGGTDTQYF.